The sample holds many counts of the clone carrying this T cell receptor beta chain. Its specificity is not known. This entry comes from a study of regulatory T cells in long-lasting Graves disease. Sequencing libraries for TCR beta were prepared with iRepertoire HTBI primers and Arm-PCR of CDR3 regions. Each CDR3 protein is one row after TCRdb ran MiXCR on the multiplex PCR reads. The sample includes more than 400,000 distinct CDR3 sequences, 16% seen only once; the top ten take about 10%. The time point is: newly diagnosed GD, antithyroid drugs for less than 3 months. Generation of the TCR library employed RNA extracted from PBMCs. The diagnosis of Graves' disease used American Thyroid Association guidelines. Study-level results: New patients shared about 910 public clonotypes, and persistent patients shared more, with about 2,700.

The CDR3 contains 13 residues. In germline, CDR1 is GTSNPN, CDR2 SVGIG (reference sequence). V shed 0 bases and J shed 2 bases, with 7 bases lying between them. These data were also filed under a second study, of T cells in Graves' hyperthyroidism and ophthalmopathy. That paper notes: Patients between 18 and 65 years old had hyperthyroidism, newly diagnosed and lasting under 2 months. It was uncontrolled infection, other autoimmune disease, pregnancy or lactation that excluded patients.

The clonotype was recovered from a woman between 25 and 40 years old with Graves disease. This chain joins TRBV30 and TRBJ1-1; D is uncertain. This sample comprised peripheral blood mononuclear cells (PBMCs), obtained at new diagnosis, from a patient treated with antithyroid drugs. The CDR3 DNA is TGTGCCTGGAGTGTTCTGGCAAACACTGAAGCTTTCTTT. It is translated as CAWSVLANTEAFF.